These 5 T cell receptor beta chains came from one sample sequenced in a study of T-cell memory formation after mild COVID-19. TCRdb re-called the 5' RACE reads through MiXCR, storing one row per CDR3 protein. The sample holds around 340,000 distinct CDR3 sequences; 10% to 15% are singletons and the top ten take 20% to 25%. The sequenced sample was PBMCs or a T cell subset sorted from them (not recorded which). Receptor source: a man between 18 and 29 years old who had mild COVID-19 (a few samples of this study predate the infection). Cell type and time point are not known.

This clonotype has a handful of counts. The rearrangement uses TRBV19 and TRBJ1-5; D is uncertain. The CDR3 contains 13 residues. The ends were cut back, 5 bases at V and 9 bases at J, with 14 bases in the middle. The germline V gene has CDR1 LNHDA and CDR2 SQIVND (reference sequence). The CDR3 DNA sequence: TGTGCCAGTAGTGCCCCCGTCCAAGGGCCCCAGCATTTT. It codes for CASSAPVQGPQHF.

The chain couples TRBV6-2 or TRBV6-3 to TRBJ1-2; 8 positions agree with TRBD1. The CDR3 totals 14 residues. Germline CDR1 and CDR2: MNHEY and SVGEGT. V was pared by 8 bases and J by 4 bases, with 9 bases of the junction left unmatched. The CDR3 DNA sequence: TGTGCCAGCCTCGCCCCGGGACAGGCCTATGGCTACACCTTC. Its protein is CASLAPGQAYGYTF.

This clonotype was picked up a small number of times. The chain couples TRBV30 to TRBJ2-5; D is ambiguous. V shed 4 bases and J shed 2 bases, with 11 bases lying between them. The germline V gene encodes CDR1 GTSNPN and CDR2 SVGIG (reference sequence). The CDR3 is made up of 13 amino acids. CDR3 sequence: CAWTGRIQETQYF. The DNA for the CDR3 is TGTGCCTGGACAGGACGGATACAAGAGACCCAGTACTTC.

This chain joins TRBV5-1 and TRBJ2-5, with 7 nucleotides matching TRBD2. The V gene's germline CDR1 is SGHRS and CDR2 YFSETQ. This CDR3 region has 16 residues. V gave up 4 bases and J gave up 6 bases; unmatched junction bases: 15. This CDR3 is CASSPPGGGSQKTQYF. CDR3 nucleotide sequence: TGCGCCAGCAGCCCCCCTGGCGGGGGTTCTCAAAAGACCCAGTACTTC.

This clonotype appeared a few times. The rearrangement links TRBV28 to TRBJ2-6, with D unclear. Deletions cut 5 bases from V and 5 bases from J, with 10 bases between. This CDR3 has 14 amino acids. In germline, CDR1 is MDHEN, CDR2 SYDVKM. The DNA for the CDR3 is TGTGCCAGCAGTAAGAACGCGTGGGCCAACGTCCTGACTTTC. Protein: CASSKNAWANVLTF.